These 18 T cell receptor beta chains share one sample of origin, sequenced in a study of cytomegalovirus exposure and HLA in healthy donors. Amplification used 60 Vbeta primers and 13 Jbeta primers. Libraries were prepared by immunoSEQ multiplex PCR; TCRdb keeps only in-frame clonotypes and omits some of them. This table holds 190,000 or so clones, about 80% found once. What was sequenced was PBMCs. Receptors originate from a boy younger than 18 in good health and CMV-seronegative.

The rearrangement links TRBV29-1 to TRBJ1-5; D unclear. Germline CDR1 and CDR2: SQVTM and ANQGSEA. V gave up 3 bases and J gave up 2 bases, with 11 bases separating them. The CDR3 has 14 amino acids. The CDR3 sequence is CSVDVSGGNQPQHF. The CDR3 DNA follows: TGCAGCGTTGACGTTTCCGGGGGCAATCAGCCCCAGCATTTT. The full variable domain, with the rest looked up from reference TRBV29-1 and TRBJ1-5, is SAVISQKPSRDICQRGTSLTIQCQVDSQVTMMFWYRQQPGQSLTLIATANQGSEATYESGFVIDKFPISRPNLTFSTLTVSNMSPEDSSIYLCSVDVSGGNQPQHFGDGTRLSIL.

V is TRBV11-2 and J is TRBJ1-1; D may be TRBD1 (6 bases). The CDR3 sequence is 15 residues long. The germline CDR1 and CDR2 sequences are SGHAT and FQNNGV. The V and J ends lost 0 bases and 10 bases respectively, with 18 bases between them. DNA for the CDR3: TGTGCCAGCAGCTTAGAGAGGGCATCAGGGGATATAGCTTTCTTT. It codes for CASSLERASGDIAFF.

The chain employs TRBV5-6 and TRBJ1-2; 9 bases fit TRBD1. V was pared by 4 bases and J by 5 bases, with 12 bases of the junction left unmatched. There are 16 residues in the CDR3. Germline lookup yields CDR1 SGHDT and CDR2 YYEEEE. The CDR3 spells CASSNAGTGPPYGYTF. In DNA form, the CDR3 reads TGTGCCAGCAGCAACGCCGGGACAGGGCCTCCATATGGCTACACCTTC.

The V call is TRBV19, the J call TRBJ2-1, with 16 bases fitting TRBD2. V gave up 5 bases and J gave up 7 bases; unmatched junction bases: 8. Germline V gene sequence: CDR1 LNHDA, CDR2 SQIVND (reference sequence). The CDR3 runs to 17 residues. The CDR3 coding sequence is TGTGCCAGTAGTTCTCCGGGACTAGCGGGAGGGGCAAATGAGCAGTTCTTC. Protein sequence: CASSSPGLAGGANEQFF.

The J gene is TRBJ1-1, the V gene TRBV5-1, with D unresolved. The germline V gene has CDR1 SGHRS and CDR2 YFSETQ. V lost 4 bases, J lost 0 bases, and 10 bases lay in between. The CDR3 consists of 14 residues. The CDR3 is CASSQETMNTEAFF. In nucleotides, the CDR3 is TGCGCCAGCAGCCAGGAGACTATGAACACTGAAGCTTTCTTT.

The rearrangement uses TRBV7-6 and TRBJ1-2, with D uncertain. Germline V gene data show CDR1 as SGHVS and CDR2 as FNYEAQ. Trimming removed 5 bases from V and 3 bases from J, with 16 bases in between. The CDR3 runs 15 residues. The CDR3 loop reads CASSPIAGGYYGYTF. DNA for the CDR3: TGTGCCAGCAGCCCGATCGCGGGTGGGTACTATGGCTACACCTTC.

The chain joins TRBV7-8 to TRBJ1-1; 8 bases are a match to TRBD1. Germline V gene data show CDR1 as SGHVS and CDR2 as FQNEAQ. The CDR3 contains 14 residues. Trimming took 3 bases from V and 3 from J; bases not matched to a gene: 3. CDR3 residues: CASSLTGDYTEAFF. CDR3 DNA sequence: TGTGCCAGCAGCTTGACAGGGGATTACACTGAAGCTTTCTTT.

The genes are TRBV19 and TRBJ1-1, with 8 bases fitting TRBD1. The CDR3 extends over 14 amino acids. CDR1 LNHDA and CDR2 SQIVND come from the germline V gene (reference sequence). The junction had 7 bases not matched to a gene; V was cut back by 7 bases and J by 3 bases. The CDR3, as DNA: TGTGCCAGTATTCAGTCAGGGGGCTACACTGAAGCTTTCTTT. As protein: CASIQSGGYTEAFF.

The rearrangement uses TRBV11-3 and TRBJ2-3; 7 bases match TRBD2. V shed 1 base, J shed 0 bases, and the junction held 4 bases outside the gene matches. This CDR3 is 16 amino acids long. The germline CDR1 and CDR2 sequences are SGHNT and YENEEA. This CDR3 reads CASSLGGRASTDTQYF. The CDR3 DNA reads TGTGCCAGCAGCTTAGGGGGGAGGGCTAGCACAGATACGCAGTATTTT.

This clone was seen a few times. V and J are TRBV25-1 and TRBJ1-4; D is unclear. From germline, CDR1 is MGHDK and CDR2 SYGVNS. The CDR3 has 14 residues. Trimming took off 3 bases at V and 2 bases at J, with 7 bases between the two ends. The chain's CDR3 is CASSDSGTNEKLFF. The CDR3 coding sequence is TGTGCCAGCAGTGATTCGGGGACTAATGAAAAACTGTTTTTT. Filled out from reference TRBV25-1 and TRBJ1-4, the complete variable domain reads EADIYQTPRYLVIGTGKKITLECSQTMGHDKMYWYQQDPGMELHLIHYSYGVNSTEKGDLSSESTVSRIRTEHFPLTLESARPSHTSQYLCASSDSGTNEKLFFGSGTQLSVL.

This chain joins TRBV6-6 and TRBJ1-1; 8 nucleotides agree with TRBD1. The CDR3 spans 14 residues. CDR1 and CDR2 from the germline V gene are MNHNY and SVGAGI (reference sequence). V gave up 6 bases and J gave up 5 bases; unmatched junction bases: 8. CDR3 DNA sequence: TGTGCCAGCAGCCGTACCCAGGGGGCTACTGAAGCTTTCTTT. This gives the protein CASSRTQGATEAFF.

The chain is built from TRBV2 and TRBJ2-5, with TRBD1 matching over 8 bases. The DNA end favors TRBJ2-7, so the J call may be wrong. CDR1 SNHLY and CDR2 FYNNEI come from the germline V gene. The CDR3 is 15 amino acids. The CDR3 bases are TGTGCCAGCAAACCAGGACAGGGAAAGTTATACGAGCAGTACTTC. This translates into CASKPGQGKLYEQYF.

This rearrangement joins TRBV4-2 to TRBJ1-2; D gene ambiguous. Germline CDR1 LGHNA, CDR2 YNFKEQ. Trimming left V 2 bases short and J 4 bases short, with 14 bases between. This CDR3 is built from 15 residues. The CDR3 bases are TGTGCCAGCAGCCAACCATCCTCAGGCTCCTATGGCTACACCTTC. Encoded protein: CASSQPSSGSYGYTF.

The chain couples TRBV15 to TRBJ1-1; D is uncertain. CDR3 size: 14 residues. V dropped 3 bases and J dropped 3 bases, with 11 bases sitting between them. CDR1 is LNHNV, CDR2 YYDKDF, per germline (reference sequence). The CDR3 coding sequence is TGTGCCACCAGCAGCGGCGGAGCGGACACTGAAGCTTTCTTT. As protein: CATSSGGADTEAFF. The full variable domain, its missing parts supplied by reference TRBV15 and TRBJ1-1, is DAMVIQNPRYQVTQFGKPVTLSCSQTLNHNVMYWYQQKSSQAPKLLFHYYDKDFNNEADTPDNFQSRRPNTSFCFLDIRSPGLGDTAMYLCATSSGGADTEAFFGQGTRLTVV.

V is TRBV30 and J is TRBJ2-1; 11 bases line up with TRBD2. Germline lookup yields CDR1 GTSNPN and CDR2 SVGIG (reference sequence). V gave up 3 bases and J gave up 6 bases; unmatched junction bases: 10. The CDR3 is 16 residues long. The CDR3 bases are TGTGCCTGGAGCCGCCGATCCGGGACTAGCGGCAATGAGCAGTTCTTC. This encodes CAWSRRSGTSGNEQFF.

This chain connects TRBV6-6 to TRBJ1-2; 9 bases match TRBD1. The V segment lost 7 bases and the J segment 2 bases; nucleotides outside the gene matches: 8. There are 15 residues in the CDR3. CDR1 and CDR2 from the germline V gene are MNHNY and SVGAGI (reference sequence). The CDR3 loop is CASTIPGQGNYGYTF. Written as DNA, the CDR3 is TGTGCCAGCACCATTCCCGGACAGGGGAACTATGGCTACACCTTC.

The chain recombines TRBV2 with TRBJ2-3, with TRBD2 as a possible D gene (7 bases). Deletions cut 7 bases from V and 0 bases from J, with 23 bases between. The V gene's germline CDR1 is SNHLY and CDR2 FYNNEI. CDR3 length equals 18 residues. Written as DNA, the CDR3 is TGTGCCAGCACTGTCCGCCCCCGAGGGGGGGCCAGCACAGATACGCAGTATTTT. Protein sequence: CASTVRPRGGASTDTQYF.

The V call is TRBV12-2, the J call TRBJ1-1. TRBV12-2 is recorded as a pseudogene. CDR3 length: 15 amino acids. Here the CDR3 reads CASRRHREGETEAFF. The CDR3 DNA is TGTGCAAGTCGCCGCCACCGAGAGGGCGAGACTGAAGCTTTCTTT.